These 21 T cell receptor beta chains were sequenced from one sample in a study of blood T cells in healthy people across ages. Combining a sample-barcoded 5' primer with a J-beta primer mix, a second PCR ran for about 7 to 11 cycles. TCRdb reanalysed the 5' RACE reads using MiXCR and keeps one entry per CDR3 protein. Here the sample spans about a million distinct CDR3 sequences, just over 50% being singletons. Input material: blood. The receptors stem from a woman aged 55-69 years in good health.

This chain joins TRBV29-1 and TRBJ1-1; 7 nucleotides agree with TRBD1. The V gene's germline CDR1 is SQVTM and CDR2 ANQGSEA. This CDR3 is 14 amino acids long. After removal of 8 bases from V and 4 bases from J, the junction contained 13 bases not matched to a gene. Here the CDR3 DNA reads TGCAGCTCCTCCGGGGACAGAGGATTCACTGAAGCTTTCTTT. This codes for CSSSGDRGFTEAFF.

In this sample, this clonotype turned up a few times. V is TRBV14 and J is TRBJ1-1; 7 positions agree with TRBD1. This CDR3 spans 16 amino acids. The V and J ends lost 2 bases and 4 bases, in that order; junction bases with no gene match: 10. The germline V gene encodes CDR1 SGHDN and CDR2 FVKESK. The chain's CDR3 is CASSQRGRGEATEAFF. Here the CDR3 DNA reads TGTGCCAGCAGCCAAAGGGGGCGCGGGGAGGCCACTGAAGCTTTCTTT.

This clonotype was found a few times. V usage is TRBV29-1 and J usage is TRBJ2-5, with D tentatively TRBD1 (6 bases). Deletions cut 6 bases from V and 5 bases from J, with 19 bases between. This CDR3 has 14 residues. From germline, CDR1 is SQVTM and CDR2 ANQGSEA. CDR3 amino acids: CSVRRWPGEETQYF. The CDR3 nucleotides are TGCAGCGTCCGAAGGTGGCCAGGGGAGGAGACCCAGTACTTC.

This chain joins TRBV6-2 or TRBV6-3 and TRBJ2-3, with D maybe TRBD2 (5 bases). The CDR3 is 14 residues long. Germline assignment: CDR1 MNHEY and CDR2 SVGEGT. V was clipped by 4 bases and J by 1 base, with 9 bases between them. Here the CDR3 DNA reads TGTGCCAGCAGTTCGGGGTCTGGCACAGATACGCAGTATTTT. It is translated as CASSSGSGTDTQYF.

This clonotype was found once. The rearrangement links TRBV28 to TRBJ2-7; 7 bases are a match to TRBD2. CDR1 is MDHEN, CDR2 SYDVKM, per germline. This CDR3 has 13 residues. J lost 7 bases, V lost 5 bases, and 8 bases had no gene match. Written as DNA, the CDR3 is TGTGCCAGCAGTGCGGCTAGCGGCAGAGAGCAGTACTTC. Amino acid sequence: CASSAASGREQYF.

The V and J genes are TRBV20-1 and TRBJ1-4; D unresolved. This CDR3 is 13 amino acids long. Trimming shortened V by 6 bases and J by 8 bases, and 16 bases separated the two germline ends. Germline V lookup: CDR1 DFQATT, CDR2 SNEGSKA (reference sequence). The CDR3 sequence: CSALTGDVEKLFF. Here the CDR3 DNA reads TGCAGTGCGCTGACTGGCGATGTGGAAAAACTGTTTTTT.

V is TRBV7-2 and J is TRBJ2-7, with TRBD2 identical over 10 bases. The ends lost 1 base at V and 7 bases at J; junction bases unmatched: 10. The CDR3 spans 16 residues. Germline CDR1 SGHTA, CDR2 FQGNSA. This chain's CDR3 is CASSLVLAGSGNEQYF. The CDR3 DNA sequence: TGTGCCAGCAGCTTAGTACTAGCGGGATCGGGAAATGAGCAGTACTTC.

This clonotype was picked up one time. Germline and junction disagree at one end, which may indicate a read error. J is TRBJ1-1 and V is TRBV29-1, with D maybe TRBD1 (6 bases). The length of the CDR3 is 18 residues. Germline-derived CDR1 and CDR2 are SQVTM and ANQGSEA. CDR3 in amino acids: CSVDHHPHTGMMNTEAFF. Here the CDR3 DNA reads TGCAGTGTTGATCACCATCCACATACAGGGATGATGAACACTGAAGCTTTCTTT.

V gene TRBV7-2 combines with J gene TRBJ1-2, with 9 bases that match TRBD1. CDR3 size: 18 residues. CDR1 and CDR2 (germline): SGHTA, FQGNSA. Germline trimming cut 2 bases from V and 2 bases from J; bases unmatched to any gene: 12. CDR3: CASSLIGFGTGLNYGYTF. Written as DNA, the CDR3 is TGTGCCAGCAGCTTAATAGGTTTTGGGACAGGGTTGAACTATGGCTACACCTTC. Using reference TRBV7-2 and TRBJ1-2 for the parts outside the CDR3, the full variable domain is GAGVSQSPSNKVTEKGKDVELRCDPISGHTALYWYRQSLGQGLEFLIYFQGNSAPDKSGLPSDRFSAERTGGSVSTLTIQRTQQEDSAVYLCASSLIGFGTGLNYGYTFGSGTRLTVV.

About this clonotype: At one boundary the junction diverges from the germline segment, which might be a read error. The chain employs TRBV20-1 and TRBJ2-3; D is possibly TRBD1 (6 bases). Germline lookup yields CDR1 DFQATT and CDR2 SNEGSKA (reference sequence). The CDR3 spans 13 residues. The DNA of the CDR3 is TGCAGTCCCGTGAGCACACGGACAGATGCGCAGTATTTT. Translation: CSPVSTRTDAQYF.

This clonotype has more than one count but fewer than ten. This chain uses TRBV7-2 with TRBJ1-2; D is uncertain. The CDR3 sequence is 20 residues long. Looked up from germline, CDR1 is SGHTA and CDR2 is FQGNSA. V lost 1 base and J 4 bases, leaving 28 bases between the germline ends. For the CDR3, the DNA is TGTGCCAGCAGCTTAGGACCGGGAGAACCTCTGATATTTTCTCTCTATGGCTACACCTTC. Residues: CASSLGPGEPLIFSLYGYTF.

The chain couples TRBV7-9 to TRBJ2-5; possibly TRBD2 for D (6 bases). V was cut by 2 bases and J by 5 bases, with 12 bases left in between. This CDR3 spans 14 amino acids. The V gene's germline CDR1 is SEHNR and CDR2 FQNEAQ (reference sequence). The CDR3 spells CASSLQYGGETQYF. The DNA of the CDR3 is TGTGCCAGCAGCTTACAGTATGGGGGGGAGACCCAGTACTTC.

The chain employs TRBV7-6 and TRBJ2-1; 8 bases agree with TRBD1. The ends lost 3 bases at V and 4 bases at J; junction bases unmatched: 5. Germline assignment: CDR1 SGHVS and CDR2 FNYEAQ. The CDR3 loop spans 15 amino acids. CDR3 in DNA: TGTGCCAGCAGCTTGCAGGGGGCGAGGTACAATGAGCAGTTCTTC. It is translated as CASSLQGARYNEQFF. Supplemented by reference TRBV7-6 and TRBJ2-1, the full variable domain reads GAGVSQSPRYKVTKRGQDVALRCDPISGHVSLYWYRQALGQGPEFLTYFNYEAQQDKSGLPNDRFSAERPEGSISTLTIQRTEQRDSAMYRCASSLQGARYNEQFFGPGTRLTVL.

The J gene is TRBJ2-7, the V gene TRBV7-2; 7 bases align to TRBD2. CDR3 size: 15 residues. Trimming took 5 bases from V and 7 from J; bases not matched to a gene: 14. CDR1 is SGHTA, CDR2 FQGNSA, per germline. CDR3 in amino acids: CASSAFMGGNGEQYF. CDR3 DNA sequence: TGTGCCAGCAGCGCTTTCATGGGGGGGAATGGGGAGCAGTACTTC.

This chain uses TRBV20-1 with TRBJ2-1, with TRBD2 matching over 10 bases. Germline CDR1 reads DFQATT; CDR2 reads SNEGSKA (reference sequence). The CDR3 spans 14 residues. V lost 4 bases to trimming and J lost 4 bases; unmatched junction nucleotides: 4. CDR3 loop: CSAISAGGYNEQFF. The CDR3 coding sequence is TGCAGTGCTATATCAGCGGGAGGGTACAATGAGCAGTTCTTC.

This clonotype was observed a handful of times. The genes are TRBV9 and TRBJ2-3; D tentatively fits TRBD1 or TRBD2 (5 bases each). CDR1 SGDLS and CDR2 YYNGEE come from the germline V gene. The CDR3 loop spans 18 amino acids. Trimming stripped 4 bases from V and 1 base from J, with 22 bases between. CDR3 sequence (DNA): TGTGCCAGCAGCCCACTTAATCGCCGGGACCCTCGCACAGATACGCAGTATTTT. Translated, it gives CASSPLNRRDPRTDTQYF.

This chain uses TRBV6-6 with TRBJ1-2, with no clear D. The CDR3 length is 14 residues. Trimming shortened V by 5 bases and J by 4 bases, and 14 bases separated the two germline ends. Germline V gives CDR1 MNHNY, CDR2 SVGAGI (reference sequence). CDR3 DNA: TGTGCCAGCAGTCCCATCCCACGGGGCTATGGCTACACCTTC. This codes for CASSPIPRGYGYTF.

This sequence joins TRBV4-3 and TRBJ2-5; TRBD2 agrees at 11 bases. CDR3 length: 16 amino acids. The germline V gene encodes CDR1 LGHNA and CDR2 YSLEER. V was clipped by 0 bases and J by 6 bases; unmatched bases: 6. The CDR3 reads CASSQEASGRRKTQYF. The DNA of the CDR3 is TGCGCCAGCAGCCAAGAGGCTAGCGGGAGGAGGAAGACCCAGTACTTC.

In its sample, this clonotype was seen many times. The rearrangement links TRBV12-3 or TRBV12-4 to TRBJ2-7, with D perhaps assigned TRBD1 or TRBD2 (5 bases each). V was cut by 5 bases and J by 7 bases, with 21 bases left in between. This CDR3 has 15 residues. CDR3: CASSRQGASGMEQYF. CDR3 DNA sequence: TGTGCCAGCAGTCGTCAAGGGGCCTCCGGGATGGAGCAGTACTTC.

J is TRBJ2-3 and V is TRBV7-9; D tentatively fits TRBD1 or TRBD2 (6 bases each). V lost 1 base and J 14 bases, leaving 25 bases between the germline ends. Germline loops: CDR1 SEHNR, CDR2 FQNEAQ (reference sequence). This CDR3 is 16 amino acids long. CDR3 sequence: CASSLGDDGGHRYAYF. DNA for the CDR3: TGTGCCAGCAGCTTAGGGGATGATGGGGGGCACAGATACGCGTATTTT.

In this sample, this clonotype turned up a few times. The genes are TRBV7-9 and TRBJ2-7; D call uncertain. Germline CDR1 and CDR2: SEHNR and FQNEAQ (reference sequence). V shed 3 bases and J shed 4 bases, with 13 bases lying between them. CDR3 size: 14 residues. DNA of the CDR3: TGTGCCAGCAGCTTGAACCCTGGACCTTACGAGCAGTACTTC. Encoded protein: CASSLNPGPYEQYF.